The T cell receptor (beta chain) described here comes from a study of shared clonotypes between healthy human individuals. Naive CD8 cells, CD45RO-negative and positively selected for CCR7, excluded terminally differentiated effector memory CD45RA+ cells. CDR1 and CDR2 (germline): SGHAT, FQNNGV. The CDR3 spans 17 residues. The V gene lost 0 bases and the J gene lost 3 bases, with 15 bases spanning the gap. The repertoire was sequenced with immunoSEQ multiplex PCR; TCRdb's copy has only in-frame clones and lacks some. The repertoire holds about 680,000 clones, about 90% seen once, with more than 20% in the top ten.

Sequenced material: naive CD8+ T cells sorted from blood. The rearrangement uses TRBV11-2 and TRBJ2-1; D call uncertain. The sequence derives from a man aged 25 to 40 in good health. The CDR3 spells CASSLDPDAILYNEQFF. The DNA of the CDR3 is TGTGCCAGCAGCTTAGATCCGGACGCGATACTCTACAATGAGCAGTTCTTC.